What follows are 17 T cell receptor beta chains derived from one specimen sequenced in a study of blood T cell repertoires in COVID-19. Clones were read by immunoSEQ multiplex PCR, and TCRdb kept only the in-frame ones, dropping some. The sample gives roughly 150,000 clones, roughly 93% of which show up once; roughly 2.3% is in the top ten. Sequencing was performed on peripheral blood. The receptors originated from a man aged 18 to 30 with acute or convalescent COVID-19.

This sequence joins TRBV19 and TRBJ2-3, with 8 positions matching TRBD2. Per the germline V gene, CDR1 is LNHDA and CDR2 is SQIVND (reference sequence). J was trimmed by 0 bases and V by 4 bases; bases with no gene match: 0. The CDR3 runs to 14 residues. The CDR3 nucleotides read TGTGCCAGTAGTACTAGCGGGAGCACAGATACGCAGTATTTT. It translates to CASSTSGSTDTQYF.

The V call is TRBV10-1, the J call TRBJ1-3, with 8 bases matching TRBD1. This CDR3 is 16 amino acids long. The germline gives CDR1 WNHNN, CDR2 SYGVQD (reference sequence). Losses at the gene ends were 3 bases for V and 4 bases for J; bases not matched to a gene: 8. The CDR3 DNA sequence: TGCGCCAGCAGTGAAGAGGACAGGGAGGCCGGAAACACCATATATTTT. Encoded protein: CASSEEDREAGNTIYF.

This CDR3 reads CASSLANFQNTGELFF. The CDR3 DNA sequence: TGTGCCAGCAGTTTAGCGAACTTTCAGAACACCGGGGAGCTGTTTTTT. The chain has TRBV27 and TRBJ2-2; D ambiguous. The CDR3 spans 16 residues. The V gene lost 2 bases and the J gene lost 1 base, with 11 bases spanning the gap. Looked up from germline, CDR1 is MNHEY and CDR2 is SMNVEV (reference sequence).

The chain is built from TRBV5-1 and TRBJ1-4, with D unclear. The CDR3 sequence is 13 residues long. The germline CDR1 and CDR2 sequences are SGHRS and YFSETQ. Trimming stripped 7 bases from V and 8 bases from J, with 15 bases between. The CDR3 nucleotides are TGCGCCAGCGGGGTTCGGGAAGGGGAAAAACTGTTTTTT. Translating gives CASGVREGEKLFF.

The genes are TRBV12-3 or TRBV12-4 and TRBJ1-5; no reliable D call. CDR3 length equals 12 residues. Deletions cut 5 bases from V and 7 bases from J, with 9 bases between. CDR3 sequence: CASSIERQPQHF. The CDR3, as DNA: TGTGCCAGCAGTATCGAGAGGCAGCCCCAGCATTTT.

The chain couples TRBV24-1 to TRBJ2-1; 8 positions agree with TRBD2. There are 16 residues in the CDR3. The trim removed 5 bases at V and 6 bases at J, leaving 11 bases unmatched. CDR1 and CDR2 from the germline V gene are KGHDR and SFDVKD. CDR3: CATSVSGGDVPNEQFF. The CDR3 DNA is TGTGCCACCAGTGTGTCGGGAGGGGATGTTCCCAATGAGCAGTTCTTC.

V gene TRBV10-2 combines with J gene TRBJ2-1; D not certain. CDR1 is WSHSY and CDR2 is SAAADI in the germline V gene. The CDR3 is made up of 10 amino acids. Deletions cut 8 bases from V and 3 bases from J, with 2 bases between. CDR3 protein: CASRYNEQFF. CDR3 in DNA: TGCGCCAGCCGCTACAATGAGCAGTTCTTC.

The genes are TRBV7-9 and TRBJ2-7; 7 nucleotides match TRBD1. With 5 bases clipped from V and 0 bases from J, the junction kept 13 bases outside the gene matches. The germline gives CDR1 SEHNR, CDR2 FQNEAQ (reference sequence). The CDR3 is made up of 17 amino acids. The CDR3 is CASSPRDSPKSSYEQYF. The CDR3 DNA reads TGTGCCAGCAGCCCCAGGGACAGTCCGAAGAGCTCCTACGAGCAGTACTTC. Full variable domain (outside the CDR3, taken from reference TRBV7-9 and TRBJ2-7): DTGVSQNPRHKITKRGQNVTFRCDPISEHNRLYWYRQTLGQGPEFLTYFQNEAQLEKSRLLSDRFSAERPKGSFSTLEIQRTEQGDSAMYLCASSPRDSPKSSYEQYFGPGTRLTVT.

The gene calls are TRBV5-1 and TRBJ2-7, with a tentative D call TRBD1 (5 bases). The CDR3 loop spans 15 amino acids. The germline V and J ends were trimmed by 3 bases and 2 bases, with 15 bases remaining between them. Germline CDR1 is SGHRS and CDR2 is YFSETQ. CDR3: CASSSPSQGAYEQYF. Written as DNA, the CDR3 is TGCGCCAGCAGCTCTCCAAGTCAGGGTGCCTACGAGCAGTACTTC.

CDR3 residues: CASSSGTANEKLFF. The CDR3 DNA follows: TGTGCCAGCAGCTCCGGGACAGCTAATGAAAAACTGTTTTTT. The genes are TRBV5-5 and TRBJ1-4; TRBD1 agrees at 7 bases. The germline V gene encodes CDR1 SGHKS and CDR2 YYEKEE (reference sequence). The length of the CDR3 is 14 residues. V was pared by 3 bases and J by 3 bases, with 2 bases of the junction left unmatched.

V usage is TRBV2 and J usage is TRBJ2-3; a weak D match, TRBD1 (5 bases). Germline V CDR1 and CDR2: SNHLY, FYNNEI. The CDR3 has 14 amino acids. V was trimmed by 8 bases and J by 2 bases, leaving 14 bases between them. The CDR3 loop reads CASADSLLTDTQYF. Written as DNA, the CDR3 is TGTGCCAGCGCAGACAGTCTACTCACAGATACGCAGTATTTT.

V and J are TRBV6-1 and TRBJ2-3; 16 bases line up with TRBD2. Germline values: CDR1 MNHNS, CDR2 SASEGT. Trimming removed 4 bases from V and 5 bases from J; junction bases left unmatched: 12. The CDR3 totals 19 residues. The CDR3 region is CASSGLQTGTSGGGDTQYF. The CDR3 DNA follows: TGTGCCAGCAGTGGTCTTCAAACCGGGACTAGCGGGGGGGGAGATACGCAGTATTTT.

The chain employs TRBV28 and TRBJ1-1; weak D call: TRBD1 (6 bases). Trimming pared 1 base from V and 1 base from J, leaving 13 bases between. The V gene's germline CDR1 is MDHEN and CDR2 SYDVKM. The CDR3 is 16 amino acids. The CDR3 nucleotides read TGTGCCAGCAGTTTATTGGGGTCACAGGGGAACACTGAAGCTTTCTTT. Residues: CASSLLGSQGNTEAFF.

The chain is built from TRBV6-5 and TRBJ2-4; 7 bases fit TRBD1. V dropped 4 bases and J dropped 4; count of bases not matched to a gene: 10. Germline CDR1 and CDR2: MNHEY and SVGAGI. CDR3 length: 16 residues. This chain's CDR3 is CASSSLRQGLKNIQYF. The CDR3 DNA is TGTGCCAGCAGTTCGCTCCGACAGGGATTAAAAAACATTCAGTACTTC.

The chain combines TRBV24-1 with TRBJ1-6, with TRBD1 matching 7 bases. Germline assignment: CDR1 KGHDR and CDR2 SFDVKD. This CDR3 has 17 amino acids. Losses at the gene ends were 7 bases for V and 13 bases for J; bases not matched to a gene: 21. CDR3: CATSAIKGAPGTGPLHF. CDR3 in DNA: TGTGCCACCAGCGCCATTAAGGGGGCCCCTGGAACGGGGCCCCTCCACTTT.

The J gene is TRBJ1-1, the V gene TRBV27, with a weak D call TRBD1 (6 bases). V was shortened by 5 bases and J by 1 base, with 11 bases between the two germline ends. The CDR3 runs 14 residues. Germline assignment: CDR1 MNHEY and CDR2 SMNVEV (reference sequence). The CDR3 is CASSLGGPNTEAFF. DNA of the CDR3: TGTGCCAGCAGTCTTGGGGGCCCGAACACTGAAGCTTTCTTT.

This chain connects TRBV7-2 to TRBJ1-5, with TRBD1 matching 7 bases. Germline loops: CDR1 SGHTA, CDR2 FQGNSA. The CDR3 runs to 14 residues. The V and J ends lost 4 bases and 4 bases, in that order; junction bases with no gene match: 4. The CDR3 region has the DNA TGTGCCAGCAGCTCGGACAGGACAAATCAGCCCCAGCATTTT. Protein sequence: CASSSDRTNQPQHF.